Below, one TCR beta chain is given with its context. As handled by the study authors: Amplified reference gene primers provided the basis for estimating nucleated cell counts. Here immunoSEQ multiplex PCR was the method, and the copy in TCRdb shows in-frame clones only, minus some. V and J calls and clone size are copied from that table; D and trimming were computed from the DNA. The sample lists some 260,000 clones, around three quarters seen once, with about 3% in the top ten. This entry belongs to a study of blood T cell repertoires in COVID-19. Study details: Spain, Italy and the United States supplied samples that represented acute and convalescent COVID-19. In each case, the material was cDNA or gDNA derived from T cells, B-cell-depleted T cells, or PBMCs.

The TCR sequence derives from a woman of 80 years or more with acute or convalescent COVID-19. The sample comprised peripheral blood.

This CDR3 reads CASSPGTSYSNQPQHF. In nucleotides, the CDR3 is TGTGCCAGCAGCCCCGGGACATCATATAGCAATCAGCCCCAGCATTTT. The chain carries TRBV6-2 or TRBV6-3 and TRBJ1-5; D might be TRBD1 (6 bases). Looked up from germline, CDR1 is MNHEY and CDR2 is SVGEGT. V was shortened by 6 bases and J by 0 bases, with 15 bases between the two germline ends. The CDR3 totals 16 residues.